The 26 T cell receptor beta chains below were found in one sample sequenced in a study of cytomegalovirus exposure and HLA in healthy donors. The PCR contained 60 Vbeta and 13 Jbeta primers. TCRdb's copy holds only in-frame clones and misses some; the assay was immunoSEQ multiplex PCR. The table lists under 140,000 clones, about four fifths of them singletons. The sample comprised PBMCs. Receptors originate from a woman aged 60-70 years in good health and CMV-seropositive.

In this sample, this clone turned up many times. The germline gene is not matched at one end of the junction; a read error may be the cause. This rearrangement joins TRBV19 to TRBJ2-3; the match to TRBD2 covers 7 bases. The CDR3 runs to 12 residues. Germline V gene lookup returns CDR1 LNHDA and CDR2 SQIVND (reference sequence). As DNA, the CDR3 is TGTGCCAGTAGGACCGGGACTAACCAACCCCTATTT. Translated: CASRTGTNQPLF. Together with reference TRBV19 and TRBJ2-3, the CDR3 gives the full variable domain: DGGITQSPKYLFRKEGQNVTLSCEQNLNHDAMYWYRQDPGQGLRLIYYSQIVNDFQKGDIAEGYSVSREKKESFPLTVTSAQKNPTAFYLCASRTGTNQPLFGPGTRLTVL.

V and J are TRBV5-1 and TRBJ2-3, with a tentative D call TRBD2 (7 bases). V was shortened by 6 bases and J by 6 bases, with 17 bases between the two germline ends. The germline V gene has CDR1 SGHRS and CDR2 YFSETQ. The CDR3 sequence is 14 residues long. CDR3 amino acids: CASTTGGGSDTQYF. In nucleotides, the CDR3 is TGCGCCAGCACCACTGGGGGCGGGAGCGATACGCAGTATTTT. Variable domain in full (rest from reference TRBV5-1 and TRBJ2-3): KAGVTQTPRYLIKTRGQQVTLSCSPISGHRSVSWYQQTPGQGLQFLFEYFSETQRNKGNFPGRFSGRQFSNSRSEMNVSTLELGDSALYLCASTTGGGSDTQYFGPGTRLTVL.

This CDR3 reads CASSELAISYEQYF. In DNA, the CDR3 is TGTGCCAGCAGTGAACTAGCGATTTCCTACGAGCAGTACTTC. The rearrangement joins TRBV2 to TRBJ2-7; tentative D call: TRBD2 (6 bases). Deletions cut 2 bases from V and 1 base from J, with 9 bases between. This CDR3 spans 14 amino acids. Germline lookup yields CDR1 SNHLY and CDR2 FYNNEI.

CDR3 coding DNA: TGTGCCAGCAGCCTACTGGGGGCTGAAAAACTGTTTTTT. Amino acid sequence: CASSLLGAEKLFF. The chain employs TRBV27 and TRBJ1-4; TRBD1 is a possible D gene (6 bases). V was trimmed by 6 bases and J by 7 bases, leaving 12 bases between them. CDR1 is MNHEY, CDR2 SMNVEV, per germline (reference sequence). The CDR3 runs 13 residues.

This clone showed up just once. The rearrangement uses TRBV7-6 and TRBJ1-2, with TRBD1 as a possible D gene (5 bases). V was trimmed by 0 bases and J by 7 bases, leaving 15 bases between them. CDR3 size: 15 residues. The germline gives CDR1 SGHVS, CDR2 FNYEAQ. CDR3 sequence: CASSLAQGQTGGYTF. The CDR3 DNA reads TGTGCCAGCAGCTTAGCCCAGGGTCAGACGGGTGGCTACACCTTC.

The CDR3 DNA is TGTGCCAGCAGCCGCGGCAAGCCGAACACTGAAGCTTTCTTT. It is translated as CASSRGKPNTEAFF. The rearrangement joins TRBV5-4 to TRBJ1-1; D call uncertain. The germline V gene encodes CDR1 SGHNT and CDR2 YYREEE (reference sequence). This CDR3 region has 14 residues. The ends were cut back, 4 bases at V and 1 base at J, with 11 bases in the middle. Full variable domain (remainder filled in from reference TRBV5-4 and TRBJ1-1): ETGVTQSPTHLIKTRGQQVTLRCSSQSGHNTVSWYQQALGQGPQFIFQYYREEENGRGNFPPRFSGLQFPNYSSELNVNALELDDSALYLCASSRGKPNTEAFFGQGTRLTVV.

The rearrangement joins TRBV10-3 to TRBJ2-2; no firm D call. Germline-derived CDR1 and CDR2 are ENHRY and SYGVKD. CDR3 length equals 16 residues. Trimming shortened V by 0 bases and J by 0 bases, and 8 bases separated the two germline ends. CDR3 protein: CAISESAAANTGELFF. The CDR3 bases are TGTGCCATCAGTGAGTCGGCGGCGGCGAACACCGGGGAGCTGTTTTTT.

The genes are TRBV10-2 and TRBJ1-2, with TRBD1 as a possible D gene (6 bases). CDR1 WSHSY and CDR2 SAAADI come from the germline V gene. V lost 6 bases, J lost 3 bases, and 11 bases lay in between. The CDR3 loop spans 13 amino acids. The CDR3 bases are TGCGCCAGCAGAGACTCAGGGGACTATGGCTACACCTTC. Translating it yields CASRDSGDYGYTF.

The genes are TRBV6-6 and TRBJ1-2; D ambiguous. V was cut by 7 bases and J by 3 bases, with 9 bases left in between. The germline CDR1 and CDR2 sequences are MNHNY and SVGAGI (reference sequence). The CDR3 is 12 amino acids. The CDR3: CASISGDYGYTF. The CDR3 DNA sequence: TGTGCCAGCATCTCAGGTGACTATGGCTACACCTTC.

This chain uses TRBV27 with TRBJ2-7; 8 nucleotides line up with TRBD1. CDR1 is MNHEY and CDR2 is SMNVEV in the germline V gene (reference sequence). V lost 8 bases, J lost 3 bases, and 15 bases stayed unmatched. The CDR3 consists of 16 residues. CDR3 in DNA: TGTGCCAGCTTCGGACAGGGAGAATTGGGGGACTACGAGCAGTACTTC. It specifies CASFGQGELGDYEQYF.

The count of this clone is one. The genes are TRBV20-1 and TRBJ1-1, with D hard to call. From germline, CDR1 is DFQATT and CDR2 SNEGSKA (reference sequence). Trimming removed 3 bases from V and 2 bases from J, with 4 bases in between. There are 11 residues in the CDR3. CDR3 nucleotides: TGCAGTGCTAGGCTAAACACTGAAGCTTTCTTT. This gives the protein CSARLNTEAFF.

The chain's CDR3 is CASSPPLADKHHKEQYF. The CDR3 nucleotides read TGTGCCAGCTCACCACCGTTAGCGGACAAGCATCACAAAGAGCAGTACTTC. The genes are TRBV18 and TRBJ2-5; possible D gene TRBD2, 6 bases. V lost 0 bases and J lost 11, with 25 bases in between. The V gene's germline CDR1 is KGHSH and CDR2 LQKENI. CDR3 length: 17 amino acids.

The CDR3 coding sequence is TGTGCCAGCAGACTCGGGACACGGAACACTGAAGCTTTCTTT. It yields the protein CASRLGTRNTEAFF. The chain carries TRBV6-1 and TRBJ1-1; the D gene is possibly TRBD1 (6 bases). The CDR3 covers 14 residues. The ends were cut back, 6 bases at V and 1 base at J, with 12 bases in the middle. Germline CDR1 reads MNHNS; CDR2 reads SASEGT.

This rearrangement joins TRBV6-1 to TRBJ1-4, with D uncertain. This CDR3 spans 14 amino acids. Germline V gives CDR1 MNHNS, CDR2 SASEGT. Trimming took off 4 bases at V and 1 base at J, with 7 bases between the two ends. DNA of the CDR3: TGTGCCAGCAGTGTAGGCGGAACTAATGAAAAACTGTTTTTT. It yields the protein CASSVGGTNEKLFF.

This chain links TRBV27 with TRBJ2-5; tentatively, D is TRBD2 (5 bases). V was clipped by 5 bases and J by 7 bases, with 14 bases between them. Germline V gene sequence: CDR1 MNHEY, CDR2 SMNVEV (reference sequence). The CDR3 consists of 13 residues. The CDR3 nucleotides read TGTGCCAGCAGTCTAGCCGCTTTGCGGACCCAGTACTTC. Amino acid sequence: CASSLAALRTQYF.

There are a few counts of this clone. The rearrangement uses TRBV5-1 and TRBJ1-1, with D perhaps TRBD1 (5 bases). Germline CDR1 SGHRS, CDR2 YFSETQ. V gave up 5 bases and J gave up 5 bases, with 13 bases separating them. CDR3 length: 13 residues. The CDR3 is CASRTQQETEAFF. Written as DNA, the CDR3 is TGCGCCAGCAGGACCCAACAGGAAACTGAAGCTTTCTTT. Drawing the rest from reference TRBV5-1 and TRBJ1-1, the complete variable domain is KAGVTQTPRYLIKTRGQQVTLSCSPISGHRSVSWYQQTPGQGLQFLFEYFSETQRNKGNFPGRFSGRQFSNSRSEMNVSTLELGDSALYLCASRTQQETEAFFGQGTRLTVV.

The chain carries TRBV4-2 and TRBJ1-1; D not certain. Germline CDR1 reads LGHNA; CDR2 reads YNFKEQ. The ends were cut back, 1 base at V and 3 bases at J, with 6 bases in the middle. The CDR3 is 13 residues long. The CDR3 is CASSQVRDTEAFF. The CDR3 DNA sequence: TGTGCCAGCAGCCAAGTCCGGGACACTGAAGCTTTCTTT.

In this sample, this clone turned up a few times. The DNA for the CDR3 is TGTGCCAGCAGGCGTACCGGGACTAGCGGGGGAACAGATACGCAGTATTTT. Translating gives CASRRTGTSGGTDTQYF. This chain uses TRBV2 with TRBJ2-3, with 14 bases lining up with TRBD2. With V trimmed by 6 bases and J by 3 bases, 8 bases remained unmatched. The CDR3 totals 17 residues. CDR1 is SNHLY and CDR2 is FYNNEI in the germline V gene.

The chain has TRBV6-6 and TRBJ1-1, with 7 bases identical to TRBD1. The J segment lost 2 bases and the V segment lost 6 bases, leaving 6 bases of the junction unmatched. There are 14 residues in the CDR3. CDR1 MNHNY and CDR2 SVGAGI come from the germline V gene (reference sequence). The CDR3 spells CASRRDRDNTEAFF. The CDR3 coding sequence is TGTGCCAGCAGACGTGACAGGGATAACACTGAAGCTTTCTTT.

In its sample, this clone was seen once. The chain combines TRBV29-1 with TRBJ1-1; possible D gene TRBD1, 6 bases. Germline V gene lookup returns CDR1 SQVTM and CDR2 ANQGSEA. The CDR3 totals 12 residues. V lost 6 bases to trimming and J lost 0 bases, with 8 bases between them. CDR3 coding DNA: TGCAGCGTCCGGACAGTGAACACTGAAGCTTTCTTT. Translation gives CSVRTVNTEAFF.

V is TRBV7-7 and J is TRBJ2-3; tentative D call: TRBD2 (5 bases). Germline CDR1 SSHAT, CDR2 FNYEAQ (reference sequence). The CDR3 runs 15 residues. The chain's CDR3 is CALGGPSTSTDTQYF. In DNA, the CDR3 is TGTGCTCTGGGCGGGCCATCCACTAGCACAGATACGCAGTATTTT.

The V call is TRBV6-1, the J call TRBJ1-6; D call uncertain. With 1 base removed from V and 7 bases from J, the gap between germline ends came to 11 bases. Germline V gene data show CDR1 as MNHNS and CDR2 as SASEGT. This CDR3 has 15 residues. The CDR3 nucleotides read TGTGCCAGCAGTGAAGGGGCAGGTCAGAATTCACCCCTCCACTTT. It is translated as CASSEGAGQNSPLHF.

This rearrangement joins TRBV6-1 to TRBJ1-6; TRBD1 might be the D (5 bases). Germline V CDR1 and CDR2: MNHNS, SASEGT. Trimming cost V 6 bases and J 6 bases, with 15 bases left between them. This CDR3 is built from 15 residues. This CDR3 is CASSRDRGFNSPLHF. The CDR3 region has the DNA TGTGCCAGCAGCCGGGACCGGGGGTTTAATTCACCCCTCCACTTT.

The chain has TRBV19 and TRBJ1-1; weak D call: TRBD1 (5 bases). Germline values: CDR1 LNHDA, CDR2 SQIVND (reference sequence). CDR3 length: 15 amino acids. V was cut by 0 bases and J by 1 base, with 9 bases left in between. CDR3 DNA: TGTGCCAGTAGTATAGAGGGCAGGGCGAACACTGAAGCTTTCTTT. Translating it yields CASSIEGRANTEAFF.

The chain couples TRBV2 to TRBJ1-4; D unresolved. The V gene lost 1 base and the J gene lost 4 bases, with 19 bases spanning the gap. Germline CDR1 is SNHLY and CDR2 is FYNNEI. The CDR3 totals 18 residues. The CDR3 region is CASSEVVFSGMGNEKLFF. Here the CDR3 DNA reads TGTGCCAGCAGTGAAGTGGTTTTTTCGGGGATGGGTAATGAAAAACTGTTTTTT.

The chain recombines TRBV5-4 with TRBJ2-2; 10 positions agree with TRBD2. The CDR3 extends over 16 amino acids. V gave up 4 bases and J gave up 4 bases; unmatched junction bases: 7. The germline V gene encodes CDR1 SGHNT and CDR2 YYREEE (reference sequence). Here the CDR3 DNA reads TGTGCCAGCAGCCCCTCTAGCGGGAGCTTCACCGGGGAGCTGTTTTTT. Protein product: CASSPSSGSFTGELFF.